Each of the 12 T cell receptor beta chains below was sequenced from the same sample in a study of HIV-infected patients and healthy controls. TCRdb reprocessed the 5' RACE reads with MiXCR, giving one entry per CDR3 protein. Here the sample spans 50,000 to 80,000 distinct CDR3 sequences, under 25% being singletons. The sample taken for sequencing was CD4+ T cells from blood. The receptor source for this set is a human donor in good health.

This clonotype was seen repeatedly, ten times or more. V is TRBV20-1 and J is TRBJ2-3; D gene ambiguous. The V and J ends lost 0 bases and 2 bases respectively, with 3 bases between them. CDR3 length equals 12 residues. Germline CDR1 DFQATT, CDR2 SNEGSKA (reference sequence). The CDR3 is CSARDLTDTQYF. CDR3 DNA sequence: TGCAGTGCTAGAGATCTCACAGATACGCAGTATTTT.

This clonotype was counted a few times. CDR3 in DNA: TGCAGTGCTAGAGCCGGGACAGTGAGCTACGAGCAGTACTTC. Its protein product is CSARAGTVSYEQYF. The V and J genes are TRBV20-1 and TRBJ2-7, with 7 bases that match TRBD1. Germline values: CDR1 DFQATT, CDR2 SNEGSKA (reference sequence). The CDR3 totals 14 residues. The junction had 6 bases not matched to a gene; V was cut back by 1 base and J by 3 bases.

This clonotype showed up just a few times. The chain is built from TRBV6-5 and TRBJ1-2; perhaps TRBD1 as D (6 bases). V lost 5 bases and J 2 bases, leaving 12 bases between the germline ends. The CDR3 loop spans 14 amino acids. CDR1 is MNHEY, CDR2 SVGAGI, per germline. The CDR3 DNA is TGTGCCAGCAGTCGGACAGAGGCCAACTATGGCTACACCTTC. Translating gives CASSRTEANYGYTF.

This clonotype occurred many times. The V call is TRBV18, the J call TRBJ1-1, with 7 bases aligning to TRBD1. After removal of 0 bases from V and 5 bases from J, the junction contained 6 bases not matched to a gene. Per the germline V gene, CDR1 is KGHSH and CDR2 is LQKENI. This CDR3 contains 15 residues. In DNA, the CDR3 is TGTGCCAGCTCACCACCGAGGGGGCTGGATACTGAAGCTTTCTTT. The encoded protein is CASSPPRGLDTEAFF.

V gene TRBV20-1 combines with J gene TRBJ2-7, with 8 bases fitting TRBD1. The germline V gene encodes CDR1 DFQATT and CDR2 SNEGSKA (reference sequence). The J segment lost 7 bases and the V segment lost 3 bases, leaving 5 bases of the junction unmatched. The CDR3 totals 12 residues. The DNA of the CDR3 is TGCAGTGCTAGCCAGGGGGCGCGGGAGCAGTACTTC. Translating gives CSASQGAREQYF.

This clonotype is medium-sized. The chain joins TRBV10-1 to TRBJ2-2; D is unresolved. In germline, CDR1 is WNHNN, CDR2 SYGVQD (reference sequence). V lost 6 bases, J lost 4 bases, and 12 bases lay in between. The CDR3 is made up of 14 amino acids. CDR3 protein: CASSPTGATGELFF. CDR3 coding DNA: TGCGCCAGCAGCCCAACCGGAGCCACCGGGGAGCTGTTTTTT.

This chain links TRBV12-3 or TRBV12-4 with TRBJ1-5; unclear D gene. The CDR3 runs to 15 residues. V lost 1 base, J lost 2 bases, and 9 bases lay in between. The CDR3 spells CASSLGNWGNQPQHF. CDR3 in DNA: TGTGCCAGCAGTTTAGGTAACTGGGGCAATCAGCCCCAGCATTTT.

This clonotype was detected only a few times. CDR3 nucleotides: TGTGCCAGCAGTGAGGCAGGTCATCAGCCCCAGCATTTT. This codes for CASSEAGHQPQHF. The chain recombines TRBV6-1 with TRBJ1-5; D gene unclear. CDR3 length: 13 residues. Between the trimmed V and J ends, which lost 3 bases and 5 bases, there was a span of 8 bases. Germline V lookup: CDR1 MNHNS, CDR2 SASEGT.

This clonotype was counted between two and nine times. The V and J genes are TRBV10-2 and TRBJ2-7; 9 bases agree with TRBD1. The germline V gene has CDR1 WSHSY and CDR2 SAAADI. After removal of 5 bases from V and 3 bases from J, the junction contained 8 bases not matched to a gene. This CDR3 is 15 amino acids long. CDR3 in amino acids: CASSQDRGPIYEQYF. CDR3 in DNA: TGCGCCAGCAGTCAGGACAGGGGACCCATCTACGAGCAGTACTTC.

This clonotype has only a few counts. The chain combines TRBV19 with TRBJ2-2; the D is unclear. Trimming stripped 4 bases from V and 2 bases from J, with 11 bases between. The V gene's germline CDR1 is LNHDA and CDR2 SQIVND (reference sequence). The CDR3 is 15 amino acids. In DNA, the CDR3 is TGTGCCAGTAGTACCGGACGGTTAAACACCGGGGAGCTGTTTTTT. Its translation is CASSTGRLNTGELFF.

The CDR3 loop reads CASTRGSLGKEETQYF. The CDR3 coding sequence is TGTGCCAGCACAAGAGGGTCACTAGGCAAGGAGGAGACCCAGTACTTC. The chain links TRBV6-5 to TRBJ2-5; possible D gene TRBD2, 5 bases. CDR1 and CDR2 (germline): MNHEY, SVGAGI. The CDR3 runs to 16 residues. V was trimmed by 7 bases and J by 5 bases, leaving 23 bases between them.

This clonotype was counted at least ten times. This sequence joins TRBV29-1 and TRBJ1-1, with D possibly being TRBD1 (6 bases). Germline CDR1 is SQVTM and CDR2 is ANQGSEA. This CDR3 spans 13 amino acids. V gave up 4 bases and J gave up 4 bases, with 13 bases separating them. The CDR3 nucleotides read TGCAGCGTTGGACAGGCCACGGGCACTGAAGCTTTCTTT. Amino acids: CSVGQATGTEAFF.